These 21 T cell receptor beta chains were all obtained from the same sample, sequenced in a study of regulatory T cells in long-lasting Graves disease. The time point here: persistent/refractory GD, antithyroid drugs over 5 years with positive TRAb. RNA from PBMCs was the source of the TCR library. Building the TCR beta libraries relied on iRepertoire HTBI primers, and CDR3 regions underwent Arm-PCR. Each CDR3 protein is one row after TCRdb ran MiXCR on the multiplex PCR reads. The table lists about 660,000 distinct CDR3 sequences, 25% to 35% of them singletons. The specimen was peripheral blood mononuclear cells (PBMCs), collected when the disease was refractory, from a patient treated with antithyroid drugs. These receptors were obtained from a female donor with Graves disease.

This clonotype was seen more than once but under ten times. The V and J genes are TRBV20-1 and TRBJ2-5, with 9 bases fitting TRBD2. V was pared by 1 base and J by 9 bases, with 15 bases of the junction left unmatched. The CDR3 is 16 amino acids. Germline lookup yields CDR1 DFQATT and CDR2 SNEGSKA (reference sequence). The CDR3 sequence is CSARVGPLAGTEAQYF. CDR3 DNA: TGCAGTGCTAGAGTTGGTCCCCTAGCGGGAACCGAGGCCCAGTACTTC.

The chain carries TRBV3-1 and TRBJ1-5, with 11 bases lining up with TRBD1. CDR3 length: 16 amino acids. V trimming: 4 bases; J trimming: 4 bases; junction bases outside the gene matches: 6. Germline V gene lookup returns CDR1 LGHDT and CDR2 YNNKEL (reference sequence). The CDR3 DNA follows: TGTGCCAGCAGCCCACAGGACAGGGGGCCTAATCAGCCCCAGCATTTT. This translates into CASSPQDRGPNQPQHF.

V is TRBV11-2 and J is TRBJ2-4; 11 nucleotides align to TRBD2. Trimming cost V 5 bases and J 6 bases; bases outside gene matches: 9. The CDR3 length is 16 residues. CDR1 is SGHAT, CDR2 FQNNGV, per germline. In nucleotides, the CDR3 is TGTGCCAGCAGCCAGACTAGCGGGGCTGTTGGAAACATTCAGTACTTC. Encoded protein: CASSQTSGAVGNIQYF.

CDR3 coding DNA: TGTGCCAGCAGCTTAGATCCTGCGGTGGATACGCAGTATTTT. Amino acids: CASSLDPAVDTQYF. V usage is TRBV11-2 and J usage is TRBJ2-3; D not resolved. The germline gives CDR1 SGHAT, CDR2 FQNNGV. Trimming took 0 bases from V and 6 from J, leaving 10 bases between them. The CDR3 extends over 14 amino acids.

This sequence joins TRBV6-1 and TRBJ2-5, with D perhaps matching TRBD1 or TRBD2 (6 bases each). Germline CDR1 is MNHNS and CDR2 is SASEGT. The CDR3 is 13 amino acids. V was trimmed by 7 bases and J by 4 bases, leaving 13 bases between them. The CDR3 spells CASNLGGGETQYF. CDR3 DNA: TGTGCCAGCAACCTAGGAGGGGGAGAGACCCAGTACTTC.

The chain joins TRBV10-3 to TRBJ1-3, with D hard to call. CDR1 is ENHRY and CDR2 is SYGVKD in the germline V gene. The CDR3 has 14 amino acids. V was pared by 10 bases and J by 1 base, with 14 bases between. The CDR3 sequence is CATRSRESGNTIYF. The CDR3 DNA sequence: TGTGCCACACGCTCGAGGGAGTCTGGAAACACCATATATTTT.

This clonotype occurred a few times. J is TRBJ1-5 and V is TRBV3-1; weak D call: TRBD1 (5 bases). CDR3 size: 12 residues. V gave up 3 bases and J gave up 8 bases, with 8 bases separating them. The germline V gene encodes CDR1 LGHDT and CDR2 YNNKEL (reference sequence). In nucleotides, the CDR3 is TGTGCCAGCAGCCACCAGGGTGAGCCCCAGCATTTT. Translating gives CASSHQGEPQHF.

The CDR3 here is CASSLTDTGGGYTF. The CDR3 DNA is TGTGCCAGCAGCTTAACGGACACGGGTGGTGGCTACACCTTC. The rearrangement joins TRBV7-3 to TRBJ1-2, with D possibly matching TRBD1 (5 bases). The germline gives CDR1 SGHTA, CDR2 FQGTGA. This CDR3 comprises 14 residues. Trimming removed 0 bases at V and 7 bases at J, with 12 bases between.

This clonotype was seen repeatedly, ten times or more. The chain joins TRBV20-1 to TRBJ1-5; D not certain. The CDR3 loop spans 14 amino acids. Between the trimmed V and J ends, which lost 3 bases and 0 bases, there was a span of 9 bases. Germline assignment: CDR1 DFQATT and CDR2 SNEGSKA (reference sequence). The CDR3 protein is CSARVGVSNQPQHF. CDR3 sequence (DNA): TGCAGTGCTAGGGTTGGGGTTAGCAATCAGCCCCAGCATTTT.

This clonotype has more than one count but fewer than ten. The genes are TRBV3-1 and TRBJ2-1; 9 bases are shared with TRBD1. Germline-derived CDR1 and CDR2 are LGHDT and YNNKEL (reference sequence). CDR3 length equals 18 residues. V lost 0 bases and J lost 5; bases outside the gene matches: 11. The CDR3 reads CASSQDPSTGGRDNEQFF. The CDR3 coding sequence is TGTGCCAGCAGCCAAGACCCTTCGACAGGGGGTCGAGACAATGAGCAGTTCTTC.

This clonotype was seen ten or more times. The chain has TRBV2 and TRBJ1-2; no firm D call. The germline V gene encodes CDR1 SNHLY and CDR2 FYNNEI. Trimming shortened V by 6 bases and J by 10 bases, and 15 bases separated the two germline ends. The CDR3 consists of 12 residues. CDR3 sequence (DNA): TGTGCCAGCAGGCTCGCCACCGTTCACTACACCTTC. It specifies CASRLATVHYTF.

This chain joins TRBV29-1 and TRBJ1-5, with 11 bases aligning to TRBD1. CDR1 and CDR2 (germline): SQVTM, ANQGSEA. With V trimmed by 5 bases and J by 6 bases, 6 bases remained unmatched. The CDR3 has 14 residues. Here the CDR3 reads CSVRDRGFSQPQHF. The CDR3 DNA reads as TGCAGCGTTCGGGACAGGGGGTTTTCTCAGCCCCAGCATTTT.

This clonotype was counted ten times or more. The chain couples TRBV6-5 to TRBJ1-2; no clear D gene. The germline V gene has CDR1 MNHEY and CDR2 SVGAGI. The CDR3 spans 14 residues. V was shortened by 0 bases and J by 7 bases, with 12 bases between the two germline ends. CDR3: CASSYSETVGGYTF. The CDR3 bases are TGTGCCAGCAGTTACTCCGAAACAGTCGGTGGCTACACCTTC.

On this clonotype itself: Being one base from a much bigger clone, this may be a read error. The J gene is TRBJ1-2, the V gene TRBV12-3 or TRBV12-4, with a tentative D call TRBD1 (5 bases). The V end was cut by 1 base, the J end by 7 bases, with 10 bases between. This CDR3 spans 13 amino acids. The CDR3 coding sequence is TGTGCCAGCAGTTTAGGGGGCGCCTGTGGCTACACCTTC. Translating gives CASSLGGACGYTF.

The chain is built from TRBV13 and TRBJ2-7; D is uncertain. The CDR3 has 14 amino acids. Germline CDR1 is PRHDT and CDR2 is FYEKMQ (reference sequence). Trimming left V 1 base short and J 5 bases short, with 12 bases between. The chain's CDR3 is CASSLDGQPHEQYF. The CDR3 coding sequence is TGTGCCAGCAGCTTAGACGGCCAACCCCACGAGCAGTACTTC.

At least ten counts were recorded for this clonotype. This chain connects TRBV2 to TRBJ1-1, with D tentatively TRBD1 (5 bases). V shed 4 bases and J shed 8 bases, with 11 bases lying between them. This CDR3 is 12 amino acids long. Germline-derived CDR1 and CDR2 are SNHLY and FYNNEI. CDR3 nucleotides: TGTGCCAGCAGTGGGGGTCGGGGGGAAGCTTTCTTT. It encodes CASSGGRGEAFF. Filled out from reference TRBV2 and TRBJ1-1, the complete variable domain reads EPEVTQTPSHQVTQMGQEVILRCVPISNHLYFYWYRQILGQKVEFLVSFYNNEISEKSEIFDDQFSVERPDGSNFTLKIRSTKLEDSAMYFCASSGGRGEAFFGQGTRLTVV.

This clonotype was seen a handful of times. The chain uses TRBV12-3 or TRBV12-4 and TRBJ2-2, with D perhaps TRBD2 (5 bases). V was shortened by 0 bases and J by 5 bases, with 13 bases between the two germline ends. This CDR3 spans 16 amino acids. CDR3 sequence reads: CASSLAAGKNTGELFF. CDR3 coding DNA: TGTGCCAGCAGTTTAGCGGCCGGGAAGAATACCGGGGAGCTGTTTTTT.

This clonotype was seen many times. This chain connects TRBV2 to TRBJ2-7; 8 positions agree with TRBD1. The V and J ends lost 6 bases and 6 bases, in that order; junction bases with no gene match: 4. Per the germline V gene, CDR1 is SNHLY and CDR2 is FYNNEI. The CDR3 totals 12 residues. CDR3: CASRLTGAEQYF. The CDR3 nucleotides are TGTGCCAGCAGGTTGACAGGGGCCGAGCAGTACTTC.

This clonotype was counted many times. The rearrangement uses TRBV2 and TRBJ2-7; perhaps D is TRBD1 or TRBD2 (5 bases each). The CDR3 spans 11 residues. Trimming took 6 bases from V and 6 from J, leaving 9 bases between them. Germline V gives CDR1 SNHLY, CDR2 FYNNEI. The CDR3 loop is CASSTGAEQYF. CDR3 coding DNA: TGTGCCAGCAGCACCGGGGCCGAGCAGTACTTC.

This clonotype has only a few counts. The CDR3 is CASSERRTGARNTEAFF. DNA of the CDR3: TGTGCCAGCAGTGAGCGGCGGACAGGGGCTCGGAACACTGAAGCTTTCTTT. The rearrangement links TRBV25-1 to TRBJ1-1; the match to TRBD1 covers 9 bases. The CDR3 has 17 residues. Germline V CDR1 and CDR2: MGHDK, SYGVNS. V lost 3 bases to trimming and J lost 1 base; unmatched junction nucleotides: 9.

This clonotype was seen many times. The chain links TRBV2 to TRBJ1-2; 9 bases are shared with TRBD1. The CDR3 has 16 amino acids. Germline V gives CDR1 SNHLY, CDR2 FYNNEI. V dropped 2 bases and J dropped 3; count of bases not matched to a gene: 7. The DNA for the CDR3 is TGTGCCAGCAGTGAAATCGTGTGGACAGGGGACTATGGCTACACCTTC. It yields the protein CASSEIVWTGDYGYTF. Looking up the rest from reference TRBV2 and TRBJ1-2 gives the full variable domain: EPEVTQTPSHQVTQMGQEVILRCVPISNHLYFYWYRQILGQKVEFLVSFYNNEISEKSEIFDDQFSVERPDGSNFTLKIRSTKLEDSAMYFCASSEIVWTGDYGYTFGSGTRLTVV.